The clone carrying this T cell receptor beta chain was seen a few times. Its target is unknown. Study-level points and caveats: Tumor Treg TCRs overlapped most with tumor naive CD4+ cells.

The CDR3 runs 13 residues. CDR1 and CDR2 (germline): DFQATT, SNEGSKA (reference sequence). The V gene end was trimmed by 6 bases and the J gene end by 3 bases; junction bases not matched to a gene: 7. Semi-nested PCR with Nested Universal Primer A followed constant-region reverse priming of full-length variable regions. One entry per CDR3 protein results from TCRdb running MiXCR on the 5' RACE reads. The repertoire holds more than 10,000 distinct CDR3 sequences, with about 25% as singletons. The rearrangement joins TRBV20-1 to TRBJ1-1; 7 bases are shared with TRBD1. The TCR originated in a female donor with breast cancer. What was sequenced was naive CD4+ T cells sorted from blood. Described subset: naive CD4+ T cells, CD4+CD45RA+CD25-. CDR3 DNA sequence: TGCAGTGCCGACCGAGGGGGCGACACTGAAGCTTTCTTT. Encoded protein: CSADRGGDTEAFF.